This TCR beta chain originates from a study of control samples from healthy donors and cancer patients. J was trimmed by 0 bases and V by 5 bases; bases with no gene match: 5. Germline CDR1 is SGHRS and CDR2 is YFSETQ. The CDR3 totals 16 residues. Sequenced by immunoSEQ multiplex PCR; TCRdb stores in-frame clones only, minus some. The sample has 65,000 to 80,000 clones, 89% seen once. The chain recombines TRBV5-1 with TRBJ2-2; 9 bases line up with TRBD2. The sample was PBMCs. This TCR was recovered from a woman aged 45 to 65 with colorectal cancer. In DNA, the CDR3 is TGCGCCAGCAGTCGAAGCGGGGGGTCGAACACCGGGGAGCTGTTTTTT. Its translation: CASSRSGGSNTGELFF. Full variable domain (outside the CDR3, taken from reference TRBV5-1 and TRBJ2-2): KAGVTQTPRYLIKTRGQQVTLSCSPISGHRSVSWYQQTPGQGLQFLFEYFSETQRNKGNFPGRFSGRQFSNSRSEMNVSTLELGDSALYLCASSRSGGSNTGELFFGEGSRLTVL.